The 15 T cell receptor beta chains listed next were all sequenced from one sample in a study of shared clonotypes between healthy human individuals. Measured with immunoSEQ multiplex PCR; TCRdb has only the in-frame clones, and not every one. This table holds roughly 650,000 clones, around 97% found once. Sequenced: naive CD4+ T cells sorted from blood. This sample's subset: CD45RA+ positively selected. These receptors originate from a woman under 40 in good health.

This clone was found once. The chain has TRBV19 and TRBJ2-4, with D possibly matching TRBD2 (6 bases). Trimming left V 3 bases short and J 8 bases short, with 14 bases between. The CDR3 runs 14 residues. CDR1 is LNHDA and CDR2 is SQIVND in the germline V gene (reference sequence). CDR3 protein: CASSMTGGGDIQYF. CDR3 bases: TGTGCCAGTAGTATGACGGGCGGCGGGGACATTCAGTACTTC.

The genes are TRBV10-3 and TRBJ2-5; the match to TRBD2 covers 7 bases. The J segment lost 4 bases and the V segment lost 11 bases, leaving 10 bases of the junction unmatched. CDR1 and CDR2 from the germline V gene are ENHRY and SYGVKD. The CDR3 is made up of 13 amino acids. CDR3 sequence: CASSLVAGETQYF. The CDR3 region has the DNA TGTGCCTCATCTTTGGTAGCGGGAGAGACCCAGTACTTC.

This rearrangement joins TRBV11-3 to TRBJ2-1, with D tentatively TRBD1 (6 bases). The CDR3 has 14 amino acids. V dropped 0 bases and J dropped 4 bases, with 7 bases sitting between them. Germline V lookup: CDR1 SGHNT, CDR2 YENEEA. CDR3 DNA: TGTGCCAGCAGCTTAGAAGGACAGTACAATGAGCAGTTCTTC. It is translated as CASSLEGQYNEQFF.

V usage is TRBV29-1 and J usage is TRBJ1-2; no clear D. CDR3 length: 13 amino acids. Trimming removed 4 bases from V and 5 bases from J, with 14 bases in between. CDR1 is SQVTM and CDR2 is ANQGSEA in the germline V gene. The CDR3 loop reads CSVALGGDYGYTF. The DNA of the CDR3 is TGCAGCGTTGCCCTGGGAGGAGATTATGGCTACACCTTC.

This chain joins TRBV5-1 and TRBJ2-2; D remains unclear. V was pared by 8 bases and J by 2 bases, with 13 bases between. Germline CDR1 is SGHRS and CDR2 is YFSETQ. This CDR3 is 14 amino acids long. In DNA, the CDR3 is TGCGCCAGTTCTGGCCAGCTTAACACCGGGGAGCTGTTTTTT. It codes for CASSGQLNTGELFF.

The DNA of the CDR3 is TGTGCCAGCAGTTTACCCCCGTTTTACGAGCAGTACTTC. This codes for CASSLPPFYEQYF. The J gene is TRBJ2-5, the V gene TRBV27; no firm D call. The end of the DNA is better explained by TRBJ2-7, so the J call may be wrong. CDR3 size: 13 residues. Germline V CDR1 and CDR2: MNHEY, SMNVEV (reference sequence).

In DNA form, the CDR3 reads TGTGCCATCAGTTCTCGGACAAGGGAAGAAGCTTTCTTT. Residues: CAISSRTREEAFF. V usage is TRBV10-3 and J usage is TRBJ1-1; maybe TRBD1 (5 bases). V gave up 5 bases and J gave up 8 bases, with 15 bases separating them. The CDR3 has 13 residues. CDR1 and CDR2 (germline): ENHRY, SYGVKD.

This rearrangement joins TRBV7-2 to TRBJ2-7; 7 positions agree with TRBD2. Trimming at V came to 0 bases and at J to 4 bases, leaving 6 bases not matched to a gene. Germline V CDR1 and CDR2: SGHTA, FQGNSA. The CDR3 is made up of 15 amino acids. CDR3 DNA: TGTGCCAGCAGCTTAGCGGTCGGGAGGTTGTACGAGCAGTACTTC. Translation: CASSLAVGRLYEQYF.

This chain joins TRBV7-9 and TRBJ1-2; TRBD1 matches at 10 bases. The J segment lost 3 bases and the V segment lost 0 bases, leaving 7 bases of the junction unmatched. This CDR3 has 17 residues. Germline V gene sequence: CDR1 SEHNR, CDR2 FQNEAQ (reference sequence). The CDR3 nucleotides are TGTGCCAGCAGCTTAGCTCCCCCGGGACAGGGGCACTATGGCTACACCTTC. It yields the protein CASSLAPPGQGHYGYTF.

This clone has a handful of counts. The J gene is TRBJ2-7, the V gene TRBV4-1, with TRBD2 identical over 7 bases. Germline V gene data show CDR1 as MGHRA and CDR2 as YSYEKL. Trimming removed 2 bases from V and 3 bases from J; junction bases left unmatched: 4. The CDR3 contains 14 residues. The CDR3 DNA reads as TGCGCCAGCAGCCAACCGACTAGCAGCTACGAGCAGTACTTC. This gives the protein CASSQPTSSYEQYF.

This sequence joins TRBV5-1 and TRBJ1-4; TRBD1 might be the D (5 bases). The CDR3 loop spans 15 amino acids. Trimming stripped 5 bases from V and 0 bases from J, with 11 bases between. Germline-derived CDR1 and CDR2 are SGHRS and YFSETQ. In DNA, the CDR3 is TGCGCCAGCAGACCACAGGCCGCAACTAATGAAAAACTGTTTTTT. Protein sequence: CASRPQAATNEKLFF.

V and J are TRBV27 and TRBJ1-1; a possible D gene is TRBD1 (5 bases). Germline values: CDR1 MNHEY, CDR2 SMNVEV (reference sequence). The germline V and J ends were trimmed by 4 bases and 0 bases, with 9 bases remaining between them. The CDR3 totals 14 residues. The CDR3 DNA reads TGTGCCAGCAGTTCAGCGGGGCTGAACACTGAAGCTTTCTTT. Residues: CASSSAGLNTEAFF.

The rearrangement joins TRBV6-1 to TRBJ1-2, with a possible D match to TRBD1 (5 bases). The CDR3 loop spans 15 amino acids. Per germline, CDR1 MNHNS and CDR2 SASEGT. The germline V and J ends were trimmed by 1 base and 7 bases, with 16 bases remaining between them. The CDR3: CASSEDLAGWIGYTF. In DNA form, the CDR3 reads TGTGCCAGCAGTGAAGATCTGGCAGGGTGGATTGGCTACACCTTC.

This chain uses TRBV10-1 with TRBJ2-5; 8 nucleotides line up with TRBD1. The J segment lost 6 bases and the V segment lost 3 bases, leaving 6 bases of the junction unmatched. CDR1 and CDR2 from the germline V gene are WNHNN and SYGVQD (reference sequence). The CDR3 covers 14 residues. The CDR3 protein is CASSDQGAAKTQYF. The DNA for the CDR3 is TGCGCCAGCAGTGACCAGGGGGCGGCGAAGACCCAGTACTTC.

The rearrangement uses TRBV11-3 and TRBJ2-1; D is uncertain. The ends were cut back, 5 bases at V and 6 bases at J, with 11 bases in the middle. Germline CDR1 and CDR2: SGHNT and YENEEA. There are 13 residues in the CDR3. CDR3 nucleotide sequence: TGTGCCAGCAGCCCCCCCGCGGCCAATGAGCAGTTCTTC. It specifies CASSPPAANEQFF.